One and the same sample provided the 9 T cell receptor beta chains below, sequenced in a study of shared clonotypes between healthy human individuals. It was CD45RO-negative cells, positively selected for CCR7, that made up naive CD8 cells, with terminally differentiated effector memory CD45RA+ cells excluded. Profiled with immunoSEQ multiplex PCR; TCRdb holds only in-frame clones, not every one. The table includes around 1,900,000 clones, about 94% detected once. What was sequenced was naive CD8+ T cells from PBMCs. The source is a man aged 18 to 35 in good health. Some clones in this sample may be carry-over from other donors' samples.

The gene calls are TRBV14 and TRBJ2-7, with D possibly matching TRBD2 (5 bases). Germline V gene data show CDR1 as SGHDN and CDR2 as FVKESK. Trimming left V 0 bases short and J 3 bases short, with 18 bases between. The length of the CDR3 is 17 residues. The CDR3 loop is CASSQEEAAEPIYEQYF. CDR3 in DNA: TGTGCCAGCAGCCAAGAGGAAGCGGCGGAGCCCATCTACGAGCAGTACTTC. The entire variable domain, with the rest obtained from reference TRBV14 and TRBJ2-7, is as follows: EAGVTQFPSHSVIEKGQTVTLRCDPISGHDNLYWYRRVMGKEIKFLLHFVKESKQDESGMPNNRFLAERTGGTYSTLKVQPAELEDSGVYFCASSQEEAAEPIYEQYFGPGTRLTVT.

V and J are TRBV11-2 and TRBJ2-7; TRBD2 is a possible D gene (6 bases). CDR1 and CDR2 (germline): SGHAT, FQNNGV. This CDR3 has 14 amino acids. V lost 6 bases and J lost 7, with 19 bases in between. The CDR3 spells CASSSGQGGWEQYF. The CDR3 coding sequence is TGTGCCAGCAGTTCCGGGCAGGGAGGATGGGAGCAGTACTTC.

The V and J genes are TRBV7-3 and TRBJ2-2; D could derive from TRBD1 or TRBD2 (5 bases each). The V gene lost 2 bases and the J gene lost 8 bases, with 9 bases spanning the gap. There are 13 residues in the CDR3. Germline assignment: CDR1 SGHTA and CDR2 FQGTGA. The chain's CDR3 is CASSLVGGGELFF. As DNA, the CDR3 is TGTGCCAGCAGCTTAGTTGGGGGAGGGGAGCTGTTTTTT.

The gene calls are TRBV27 and TRBJ2-7; D possibly corresponds to TRBD1 (5 bases). This CDR3 region has 14 residues. Trimming left V 3 bases short and J 5 bases short, with 14 bases between. Germline V lookup: CDR1 MNHEY, CDR2 SMNVEV (reference sequence). The chain's CDR3 is CASSFMAIGDEQYF. The CDR3 nucleotides are TGTGCCAGCAGTTTTATGGCGATAGGGGACGAGCAGTACTTC.

The chain recombines TRBV5-4 with TRBJ2-7, with D possibly matching TRBD1 (5 bases). Per the germline V gene, CDR1 is SGHNT and CDR2 is YYREEE (reference sequence). V lost 1 base, J lost 0 bases, and 17 bases lay in between. The CDR3 is 17 residues long. CDR3 coding DNA: TGTGCCAGCAGCTTGCGTCCAGGGTCCCATAGCTCCTACGAGCAGTACTTC. This codes for CASSLRPGSHSSYEQYF.

This sequence joins TRBV5-6 and TRBJ1-4, with D uncertain. Germline CDR1 SGHDT, CDR2 YYEEEE. V lost 0 bases, J lost 6 bases, and 12 bases lay in between. The CDR3 runs 15 residues. The CDR3 sequence is CASSLGAGGYEKLFF. The CDR3 DNA reads as TGTGCCAGCAGCTTGGGGGCAGGTGGCTATGAAAAACTGTTTTTT.

V gene TRBV7-9 combines with J gene TRBJ2-7, with 8 positions matching TRBD1. Germline V lookup: CDR1 SEHNR, CDR2 FQNEAQ (reference sequence). The CDR3 totals 15 residues. With 5 bases clipped from V and 3 bases from J, the junction kept 9 bases outside the gene matches. CDR3 residues: CASSPRGQGFYEQYF. As DNA, the CDR3 is TGTGCCAGCAGCCCCCGAGGACAGGGATTCTACGAGCAGTACTTC.

The chain employs TRBV5-1 and TRBJ2-7, with D possibly TRBD2 on 6 matching bases. V was trimmed by 4 bases and J by 2 bases, leaving 13 bases between them. CDR1 is SGHRS, CDR2 YFSETQ, per germline. This CDR3 is 14 amino acids long. CDR3 nucleotides: TGCGCCAGCAGCCCATGGGACTCACCCTACGAGCAGTACTTC. Protein: CASSPWDSPYEQYF.

This chain joins TRBV6-5 and TRBJ2-7, with 7 bases that match TRBD2. Germline CDR1 is MNHEY and CDR2 is SVGAGI. With 0 bases clipped from V and 4 bases from J, the junction kept 9 bases outside the gene matches. The CDR3 sequence is 16 residues long. The DNA for the CDR3 is TGTGCCAGCAGTTACTCGATCGGGGGGATGCATTACGAGCAGTACTTC. It codes for CASSYSIGGMHYEQYF.